These T cell receptor beta chains were read from a single sample in a study of cytomegalovirus exposure and HLA in healthy donors. Sequencing was performed with immunoSEQ multiplex PCR; in TCRdb, only in-frame clones are kept and a portion is missing. In the table there are some 110,000 clones, about 81% of which are singletons. Sequencing was carried out using PBMCs. The receptor set was obtained from a male donor in good health and CMV-seropositive. CDR3s include the opening cysteine and the closing phenylalanine or tryptophan. Each record gives: CDR3 length, D gene, J gene, clone size, V gene, CDR3 protein, CDR3 DNA. D genes are given only for firm matches. Only part of the rows carry a size: once, few, many, or a class if the clone is expanded.

>17|.|TRBJ1-1|few|TRBV4-3
CASSQVFVGGQNTEAFF
TGCGCCAGCAGCCAAGTTTTCGTCGGGGGGCAGAACACTGAAGCTTTCTTT
>15|TRBD1|TRBJ2-7|.|TRBV30
CAKPTGGKVSGEQYF
TGTGCCAAACCTACAGGGGGGAAGGTATCGGGCGAGCAGTACTTC
>14|.|TRBJ1-5|once|TRBV30
CAWSSWGGNQPQHF
TGTGCCTGGAGCTCCTGGGGCGGCAATCAGCCCCAGCATTTT
>12|TRBD2|TRBJ2-1|.|TRBV5-1
CASSYFGGEGFF
TGCGCCAGCAGCTACTTTGGCGGGGAGGGGTTCTTC
>16|TRBD2|TRBJ2-2|.|TRBV19
CASNSWAGVGTGELFF
TGTGCCAGTAATAGCTGGGCGGGAGTAGGGACCGGGGAGCTGTTTTTT
>15|TRBD1|TRBJ1-2|.|TRBV6-6
CASSYAGQGAYGYTF
TGTGCCAGCAGTTACGCGGGACAGGGTGCCTATGGCTACACCTTC
>16|.|TRBJ1-6|.|TRBV27
CASSLWDKPGLSPLHF
TGTGCCAGCAGTCTGTGGGACAAACCCGGATTGTCACCCCTCCACTTT
>14|.|TRBJ1-4|once|TRBV2
CASSESTTNEKLFF
TGTGCCAGCAGTGAATCAACAACTAATGAAAAACTGTTTTTT
>13|.|TRBJ2-1|.|TRBV19
CASSRQKWYEQFF
TGTGCCAGTAGTCGACAGAAGTGGTATGAGCAGTTCTTC
>16|.|TRBJ1-4|.|TRBV4-2
CASSAIPGGTNEKLFF
TGTGCCAGCAGCGCCATCCCGGGGGGAACTAATGAAAAACTGTTTTTT
>14|.|TRBJ1-2|.|TRBV7-2
CASTPGGGTYGYTF
TGTGCCAGCACCCCCGGGGGGGGTACCTATGGCTACACCTTC
>17|TRBD1|TRBJ2-1|few|TRBV27
CASSLRTGGNSYNEQFF
TGTGCCAGCAGTTTAAGGACAGGGGGAAACTCCTACAATGAGCAGTTCTTC
>15|.|TRBJ2-5|few|TRBV6-1
CASSEKRAFRETQYF
TGTGCCAGCAGTGAAAAGAGGGCCTTCCGGGAGACCCAGTACTTC
>11|.|TRBJ2-1|.|TRBV4-3
CATGGAYEQFF
TGCGCCACAGGAGGGGCGTATGAGCAGTTCTTC
>15|TRBD2|TRBJ2-1|.|TRBV4-1
CASSQLSGNIYEQFF
TGCGCCAGCAGCCAGCTTAGCGGGAACATTTATGAGCAGTTCTTC
>15|.|TRBJ2-5|.|TRBV2
CASLRLGDAQETQYF
TGTGCCAGCCTGCGGTTGGGAGACGCGCAAGAGACCCAGTACTTC
>11|.|TRBJ1-2|.|TRBV27
CASWGGSGYTF
TGTGCCAGCTGGGGGGGGTCGGGCTACACCTTC
>14|.|TRBJ2-7|few|TRBV5-1
CASSLRQGIYEQYF
TGCGCCAGCAGCTTGAGGCAGGGAATCTACGAGCAGTACTTC
>16|.|TRBJ2-2|.|TRBV28
CASSLPPPTDTGELFF
TGTGCCAGCAGTTTACCGCCGCCGACAGACACCGGGGAGCTGTTTTTT
>17|TRBD1|TRBJ1-3|once|TRBV2
CASRAGQGVRSGNTIYF
TGTGCCAGCAGGGCGGGACAGGGAGTGAGGTCTGGAAACACCATATATTTT
>15|TRBD1|TRBJ1-1|.|TRBV29-1
CSVDRGQGAGTEAFF
TGCAGCGTTGACCGGGGACAGGGAGCCGGCACTGAAGCTTTCTTT
>15|.|TRBJ1-6|.|TRBV4-3
CASSQDSNFYSPLHF
TGCGCCAGCAGCCAAGATTCTAACTTTTATTCACCCCTCCACTTT
>13|.|TRBJ2-3|.|TRBV10-2
CASSSPRGDTQYF
TGCGCCAGCAGTTCGCCTCGCGGGGATACGCAGTATTTT
>15|TRBD1|TRBJ1-1|.|TRBV10-3
CAISETGGWNTEAFF
TGTGCCATCAGTGAAACAGGGGGCTGGAACACTGAAGCTTTCTTT
>15|TRBD1|TRBJ1-5|.|TRBV19
CASRSGQGQHQPQHF
TGTGCCAGTAGATCGGGACAGGGGCAGCATCAGCCCCAGCATTTT
>15|TRBD1|TRBJ2-1|.|TRBV6-5
CASSYETGIYNEQFF
TGTGCCAGCAGTTACGAGACAGGGATATACAATGAGCAGTTCTTC
>13|.|TRBJ2-1|.|TRBV7-9
CASSPQVEGEQFF
TGTGCCAGCAGCCCCCAGGTGGAGGGGGAGCAGTTCTTC
>14|TRBD1|TRBJ1-5|.|TRBV28
CASRVGGATQPQHF
TGTGCCAGCAGGGTAGGGGGCGCGACTCAGCCCCAGCATTTT
>14|.|TRBJ2-7|.|TRBV15
CATSRDRRDYEQYF
TGTGCCACCAGCAGAGATCGCAGGGACTACGAGCAGTACTTC
>15|.|TRBJ2-7|.|TRBV2
CASTERQSSSYEQYF
TGTGCCAGCACTGAAAGACAGTCCAGCTCCTACGAGCAGTACTTC
>16|TRBD2|TRBJ2-2|.|TRBV7-6
CASSQLSAGDTGELFF
TGTGCCAGCAGCCAACTATCAGCGGGGGACACCGGGGAGCTGTTTTTT
>20|TRBD1|TRBJ2-1|.|TRBV9
CASSLPGGQGASAEYNEQFF
TGTGCCAGCAGCCTTCCTGGGGGACAGGGGGCTTCAGCGGAGTACAATGAGCAGTTCTTC
>12|.|TRBJ2-1|.|TRBV7-9
CASSPSSDRQFF
TGTGCCAGCAGCCCCTCTTCGGACAGACAGTTCTTC
>15|.|TRBJ2-7|.|TRBV5-4
CASSLGWSGGYEQYF
TGTGCCAGCAGCTTGGGTTGGTCCGGGGGCTACGAGCAGTACTTC
>14|.|TRBJ2-7|.|TRBV5-1
CASSLESTAYEQYF
TGCGCCAGCAGCTTGGAATCAACGGCCTACGAGCAGTACTTC
>14|TRBD2|TRBJ2-7|.|TRBV7-9
CSSSLSHGGGEQYF
TGTTCCAGCAGCTTAAGTCATGGGGGGGGCGAGCAGTACTTC
>14|.|TRBJ2-3|.|TRBV28
CASSLASRPDTQYF
TGTGCCAGCAGTTTGGCTAGCCGGCCGGATACGCAGTATTTT
>12|.|TRBJ2-1|.|TRBV6-5
CASRKHPNEQFF
TGTGCCAGCAGAAAACACCCAAATGAGCAGTTCTTC
>15|.|TRBJ1-1|.|TRBV28
CASTTFPNVNTEAFF
TGTGCCAGCACAACATTTCCAAATGTGAACACTGAAGCTTTCTTT
>13|.|TRBJ1-4|few|TRBV7-7
CASSLDAGEKLFF
TGTGCTAGCAGCTTAGACGCCGGGGAAAAACTGTTTTTT
>14|.|TRBJ1-5|.|TRBV2
CASSDSFFSQPQHF
TGTGCCAGCAGTGATTCTTTTTTTTCTCAGCCCCAGCATTTT
>14|.|TRBJ2-5|.|TRBV4-2
CASSQVSPSETQYF
TGTGCCAGCAGCCAAGTGTCCCCTTCGGAGACCCAGTACTTC
>15|TRBD2|TRBJ2-5|.|TRBV5-1
CASSAGGLDQETQYF
TGCGCCAGCTCCGCGGGGGGGCTGGACCAAGAGACCCAGTACTTC
>13|.|TRBJ2-5|.|TRBV7-2
CASSPASPETQYF
TGTGCCAGCAGCCCCGCGAGCCCGGAGACCCAGTACTTC
>15|TRBD1|TRBJ2-7|few|TRBV7-9
CAVLGQGGMSYEQYF
TGTGCCGTATTAGGACAGGGAGGTATGTCCTACGAGCAGTACTTC
>15|.|TRBJ2-5|.|TRBV7-6
CASSLAGSWGETQYF
TGTGCCAGCAGCTTAGCCGGGAGTTGGGGAGAGACCCAGTACTTC
>17|TRBD1|TRBJ2-2|.|TRBV28
CASSPLSGTGFTGELFF
TGTGCCAGCAGCCCCCTCTCCGGGACAGGGTTCACCGGGGAGCTGTTTTTT
>15|TRBD1|TRBJ2-5|.|TRBV7-9
CASSLGQGARETQYF
TGTGCCAGCAGCCTCGGACAGGGGGCGCGGGAGACCCAGTACTTC
>15|.|TRBJ1-5|.|TRBV30
CAWSPETGRGQPQHF
TGTGCCTGGAGTCCCGAGACAGGTAGGGGTCAGCCCCAGCATTTT
>14|.|TRBJ1-2|.|TRBV5-1
CASSSSPINYGYPF
TGCGCCAGCAGCTCATCTCCTATTAACTATGGCTACCCCTTC
>14|TRBD1|TRBJ2-7|few|TRBV25-1
CASSDVTGAYEQYF
TGTGCCAGCAGTGACGTAACAGGGGCCTACGAGCAGTACTTC
>15|.|TRBJ2-3|once|TRBV4-3
CASSQDRGPADTQYF
TGCGCCAGCAGCCAAGATAGAGGTCCAGCAGATACGCAGTATTTT